This T cell receptor beta chain stems from a study of CD8 T cells in Susac syndrome. From blood CD8+ and CD4+ T cells, TCR beta sequences were generated. This CDR3 region has 15 residues. The ends were cut back, 3 bases at V and 2 bases at J, with 15 bases in the middle. Germline V gene data show CDR1 as SGHRS and CDR2 as YFSETQ. RNA, at roughly 0.45 to 1 ug, was reverse transcribed with random hexamers. In TCRdb, the immunoSEQ multiplex PCR reads were re-called with MiXCR into one record per CDR3 protein. The top ten clones hold over 0.2% of a sample with some 140,000 distinct CDR3 sequences, around 91% of them seen once.

The sequencing sample was made of CD8+ T cells from PBMCs. The sequence came from a human donor with multiple sclerosis. The chain recombines TRBV5-1 with TRBJ2-7, with D maybe TRBD1 (6 bases). CDR3 amino acids: CASSSLTGLPYEQYF. CDR3 bases: TGCGCCAGCAGCTCCCTAACAGGGCTCCCCTACGAGCAGTACTTC.